What follows describes a single TCR beta chain. This CDR3 has 12 amino acids. Losses at the gene ends were 2 bases for V and 4 bases for J; bases not matched to a gene: 0. The germline V gene encodes CDR1 SQVTM and CDR2 ANQGSEA. This sample is drawn from a study of cytomegalovirus exposure and HLA in healthy donors. It was with 60 Vbeta and 13 Jbeta primers that the PCR ran. Assay used: immunoSEQ multiplex PCR; TCRdb lists only in-frame clones, some missing. The sample consists of 75,000 to 90,000 clones, around three fifths of them appearing once. The chain employs TRBV29-1 and TRBJ1-1, with 8 bases fitting TRBD1. The TCR was taken from a woman aged 40-49 years in good health and CMV-seropositive. Sequenced input: PBMCs. For the CDR3, the DNA is TGCAGCGTTGAAACAGGGGGCACTGAAGCTTTCTTT. This codes for CSVETGGTEAFF.